Included here is one TCR beta chain sequence, with context. These data are taken from a study of T cell changes during pregnancy in multiple sclerosis. The V gene lost 6 bases and the J gene lost 4 bases, with 9 bases spanning the gap. Germline CDR1 and CDR2: MNHNY and SVGAGI (reference sequence). This CDR3 comprises 12 residues. The repertoire was sequenced with immunoSEQ multiplex PCR; TCRdb's copy has only in-frame clones and lacks some. The table records approximately 71,000 clones, roughly 89% of them present only once. The chain recombines TRBV6-6 with TRBJ1-1; no clear D gene. The specimen was peripheral blood, collected in the second trimester of pregnancy. This clonotype was obtained from a female donor with multiple sclerosis, enrolled in a pregnancy study. The CDR3 bases are TGTGCCAGCAGGGTAGAGAGCACTGAAGCTTTCTTT. Translating gives CASRVESTEAFF.